This TCR beta chain came from a study of blood T cells in healthy people across ages (dated by TCRdb to the mid-2010s). About the investigation overall: In model experiments, template switching captured about one uniquely barcoded TCR beta cDNA molecule for every two T cells. Four age groups were formed from the donors: young (average about 17 years), middle-aged (around 39), aged (roughly 58) and long-lived (about 75). The study measured age-related changes in TCR beta repertoire diversity using deep sequencing normalized with unique cDNA molecular identifiers. Two additional independent replicas of 1 million unique cDNA reads from the same blood draw were analyzed for two donors (one aged 18 to 30 and one aged 80 or older). Overall study results and their limits: There was a strong correlation between observed TCR beta diversity and the percentage of naive T cells measured by flow cytometry. Estimates of total diversity based on one million sequenced T cells were regarded as lower bounds and as underestimates. The long-lived group showed more naive CD4+ T cells, fewer expanded clones and increased TCR diversity than the aged group, suggesting age selection. As age increased, observed TCR beta diversity per million T cells dropped in a roughly linear way, and a significant reduction was already evident by age around 41. Donor CMV infection status was unknown, potentially confounding age-related changes in expanded clonotypes. Because profiling used bulk unsorted PBMCs, naive and antigen-experienced compartments could not be compared conclusively.

The receptor library was made with 5' RACE. Reads for this sample came from an Illumina HiSeq 2500. The second PCR ran for roughly 7 to 12 cycles and used a J-beta primer mix along with a sample-barcoded 5' primer. A unique molecular identifier was introduced onto each TCR beta cDNA molecule by a template-switch 5' adaptor carrying 12 random nucleotides. At least 2.5 million CDR3-containing paired-end reads were obtained from each sample. All of the RNA was converted into first-strand cDNA using the Mint cDNA synthesis kit, with a TRBC-specific oligonucleotide serving as the primer. Following uracil-DNA glycosylase treatment, all cDNA underwent a first 18-cycle PCR with the universal primers M1SS and BC2_uni_R. Regarding the original processing steps: For normalization, 1 million high-quality reads were randomly selected from each sample, with every read carrying a distinct molecular identifier. Reads with shared molecular identifiers were discarded instead of being binned into consensus sequences. MiTCR, set to a Q25 quality threshold and the strictest error-elimination algorithm, was used for CDR3 identification, clonotype clustering and error correction. A nonparametric unseen species model using Euler transformation provided a lower-bound estimate of total TCR beta diversity. TCRdb trimmed public reads at Q25 via fastp, called clones via MiXCR and kept in-frame beta chains. Identical CDR3 protein sequences are pooled into one entry, listed with their most common genes and DNA. The V and J calls reflect TCRdb's pipeline rather than the authors' work. The sample table contains 750,000 to 850,000 distinct CDR3 sequences; only one count was recorded for approximately 25% of them. 3.7% of the sample belongs to the ten largest clones.

The 39 donors, aged 6 to 90 years, were systemically healthy Caucasian individuals from Russia. Each donor gave 8 to 10 milliliters of peripheral blood, collected into EDTA-treated Vacutainer tubes. Ficoll-Paque density-gradient centrifugation was used to isolate PBMCs, with at least 6.5 million per sample. Trizol reagent was used to extract total RNA from the PBMCs, yielding at least 5.5 micrograms per sample. For every donor, an aliquot of PBMCs went through flow cytometry to measure the percentages of naive CD45RAhigh/CD27high T cells. Of note for this clonotype: This clone's antigen is unknown. No quality values exist for individual bases; no much larger clone is one base distant.

CDR1 and CDR2 are drawn from the germline V gene: SGHTA, FQGNSA. The CDR3 runs 14 amino acids, cysteine and phenylalanine included. Left in the record is the CDR3 DNA by itself, 42 bases read in frame from the first base. These data also formed part of another study, on T cells of mothers and their children. The other study reports the following: Nine systemically healthy Caucasian individuals, comprising three mothers and their six children, were included as donors. cDNA synthesis used all of the extracted RNA, with 1.5 ug of RNA in each 15 ul reaction. Sample barcodes and 2-4 random nucleotides were added via the M1S primer in the second PCR. Over 8 million TCR beta CDR3 reads were obtained for each mother, and millions of reads were obtained for each child. Thymic selection shapes the output of TCR recombination in a similar way in related and unrelated pairs, and inherited differences have a minor effect. Related mother-child pairs always showed normalized repertoire overlap that was slightly higher than in unrelated mother-child pairs, though the difference was never significant. No persistent microchimeric T cell clones were detected, at a sensitivity of roughly 99 clones per million clonotypes. In the study, deep NGS was used to compare the TCR beta repertoires of mothers and children, and features distinguishing related mother-child pairs from unrelated individuals were sought. Mothers averaged about 37 +/- 4 years of age and children averaged around 10 +/- 4 years. After adapters were ligated using NEBNext reagents, the libraries underwent 100+100 nt paired-end sequencing on an Illumina HiSeq 2000. To prevent cross-contamination, the mother and child libraries were prepared a month apart and were sequenced in separate runs. Between roughly 500,000 and 2,100,000 distinct TCR beta clonotypes were identified per donor. Naive TCR beta clonotypes were estimated from low-frequency clonotypes matched to each donor's FACS-determined naive share, without sorting.

The source material was blood. The chain links TRBV7-2 with TRBJ2-7; TRBD2 might be the D gene, on 6 matching bases. The DNA end is more similar to TRBJ2-5, so the J call may be wrong. The receptor was derived from a boy aged 5-17 years in good health. The CDR3 protein: CASVRESGSETQYF. The bases read TGTGCCAGCGTCCGGGAGTCTGGTTCGGAGACCCAGTACTTC.